This T cell receptor (beta chain) was sequenced during a study of cytomegalovirus exposure and HLA in healthy donors (dated 2017 in TCRdb). Regarding the complete study: According to an earlier analysis of a few hundred of the donors, about 179 million T cells yielded some 120 million unique TCR beta sequences and roughly 280 Gb of sequence data. An early release that covered roughly 600 HLA-typed donors contained approximately 300 gigabases of sequencing data and tens of millions of unique TCR sequences. The genetic ancestry cluster associated with self-reported Caucasian donors included about four fifths of the roughly 380 genotyped donors. The study aimed to test whether cataloging public T cell receptors could reveal signatures of past pathogen exposure. The study used immunosequencing to profile the T cell repertoires of about 670 subjects and linked those repertoires to cytomegalovirus serostatus. In addition to the first cohort of 650 to 750 subjects, a separate validation cohort of approximately 130 different subjects was used. To predict cytomegalovirus infection status, the study combined high-throughput TCR immunosequencing, statistical association of individual TCRs with disease status, and machine learning. A later analysis re-analyzed previously published TCR beta repertoires from 550 to 700 donors and added high-resolution HLA genotyping to study TCR occurrence patterns. The later analysis used no new phenotypic data to find candidate immune exposures, relying instead on TCR beta sequences and their occurrence across donors. To decide whether each TCR beta V gene segment behaved as functional or pseudogenic, an earlier analysis of approximately 600 of the donors relied on high-throughput TCR beta sequencing. Donor age, sex, ethnicity and CMV serostatus were compiled together with the repertoire data. Genome-wide SNP genotypes for about three fifths of the 666 donors were used in a later genetic analysis, which treated that subset as a discovery cohort. Every discovery cohort repertoire had been produced on one sequencing platform. Both class I and class II loci were covered by HLA typing, at four-digit resolution. The number of typed donors differed by locus: about 629-630 for A, B, C, DRB1 and DQB1; roughly 510 for DQA1; around 610 for DPA1; and 400 to 480 for DPB1. Roughly 5 DR-DQ haplotypes were handled as single units for association and clustering, since linkage in the cohort was strong. Among some 410 genotyped donors of the cohort, an average of roughly 230,000 unique TCR beta nucleotide sequences was sequenced per donor, of which about 20% were non-productive.

The cohort comprised some 730 healthy bone marrow donors. All cohort members were sampled while nominally healthy, although unrecorded immune exposures were likely present. The donor was CMV seropositive and was included in the group of 300 or so seropositive cohort members. Each donor provided a peripheral blood sample, and peripheral blood mononuclear cells were used for TCR beta sequencing. The Qiagen DNeasy Blood Extraction Kit was used to extract genomic DNA from the blood cell samples. What the research found in general, with its limitations: Compared with equally common non-associated chains, HLA-associated TCR beta chains in a later analysis were more clonally expanded and had lower generation probabilities. According to a later genetic analysis, donors in an Asian-associated ancestry cluster had fewer N-insertions in productive TCRs than the approximately 610-donor mean. Some IMGT-functional V segments, including TRBV6-2 and TRBV6-3, could not be told apart with the 87-base-pair reads, so those segments were excluded. Immune exposure information for the cohort was limited to CMV serostatus. In the study, some 160 TCR beta chains were listed as associated with cytomegalovirus. Only TCR beta chains were sequenced in this cohort, and the absence of alpha or paired-chain data limited detectable features. A later analysis associated 16,951 TCR beta sequences with specific HLA alleles at a false discovery rate of 0.05. V-gene and J-gene trimming of TCR beta chains was associated with a missense DCLRE1C variant in a later genetic analysis, and the association was replicated in an independent cohort. Roughly uniform sequencing depth across donors was assumed in presence/absence analyses, although this assumption may not hold. Because counts were too low, about 15 rarely observed V segments, including chromosome 9 orphons, were left out of the earlier analysis of about 620 of the donors. Three of the identified cytomegalovirus-associated TCR beta chains were confirmed in vitro to be specific for cytomegalovirus antigens. Several of the top co-occurrence clusters appeared to be linked to parvovirus B19, influenza, CMV and Epstein-Barr virus, according to a later analysis. In an earlier analysis of some 540 of the donors, most TCR beta V segments appeared in productive rearrangements about 90% or about 30% of the time, broadly matching IMGT annotations. HLA typing was unavailable for some donors at each locus, so association tests used only the typed subset. Linkage disequilibrium might explain the correlated functional status among segregating V segments, but an unknown experimental factor could not be excluded. According to a later analysis, most CMV-associated TCR beta chains appeared to be HLA-restricted, and the HLA associations seemed to be driven largely by CMV exposure. A further reported finding was that TCR beta sequences accurately predicted the HLA-A and HLA-B alleles for most subjects in the first cohort. Most TCR sequences were observed very rarely across donors, whereas some public TCRs were present in many individuals. According to a later analysis, TCR association rates differed among HLA loci, with DRB1 alleles showing the most associated TCRs and HLA-C alleles showing the fewest. Strong co-occurrence of HLA alleles, especially DR and DQ, made assigning TCR associations to individual alleles difficult. The sequencing pipeline was judged likely to have produced a cluster of highly shared sequence variants as a technical artifact. According to the authors, the approach could potentially be generalized to other disease states and immunological phenotypes. The classifier was reported to diagnose cytomegalovirus status with high specificity and sensitivity in both the original and validation cohorts.

The CDR1 and CDR2 encoded by the germline V gene are SQVTM and ANQGSEA. Including cysteine and phenylalanine, the CDR3 has 14 amino acids. The DNA shown is the 42-base CDR3, in frame from base 1. Cut back by 7 bases and 3 bases, the V and J ends lie 18 bases apart. Points on this clone: Its antigen is unknown. No much larger clone is present one base from it, and per-base qualities are unavailable.

Libraries were made using the immunoSEQ multiplex PCR assay. For the multiplex PCR, a mixture combining 60 forward primers for TCR Vbeta segments and 13 reverse primers for TCR Jbeta segments was used. The CDR3 region of rearranged TCR beta genes was amplified from genomic DNA with a multiplex PCR assay. Amplified TCR beta libraries were sequenced as 87-base-pair reads on the Illumina HiSeq System. As for the original processing: A later analysis counted around 72 million unique TCR beta chains across the 600 to 850 repertoires, and some 11 million of these chains were shared by at least two donors. To remove PCR and sequencing errors, raw reads were error-corrected and collapsed into unique sequences using a nearest-neighbor algorithm that merged closely related sequences. Alignment of CDR3 sequences to IMGT reference sequences was used to assign V, D and J gene segments. For a sequence to be retained, at least a six-nucleotide match to both a V gene segment and a J gene segment was required. Rearrangements were called productive when the CDR3 lacked stop codons and stayed in frame with V and J; all others were non-productive. Following IMGT convention, CDR3 was defined as the stretch from the second conserved V-encoded cysteine to the conserved J-encoded phenylalanine. The earlier analysis of 587 of the donors excluded any sequence lacking an unambiguous match to a single V gene segment. An earlier analysis of 550 to 650 of the donors classified V segments as functional when productive rearrangements were above 56.7% and as segregating when the standard deviation between donors was above 5%. To diagnose cytomegalovirus status from the catalog of TCR beta chain sequences, a statistical classification framework was built. In a later analysis, V and J genes were assigned by comparing TCR nucleotide sequences against IMGT/GENE-DB human TR gene sequences. The TCRdist pipeline was used in a later analysis to assign CDR3 sequences and most-parsimonious VDJ recombination scenarios. In a later analysis, each TCR beta chain was defined by its CDR3 amino acid sequence together with its V-gene family, and reads lacking a unique V-gene family were excluded. In a later analysis, a few hundred highly shared, low-generation-probability nucleotide sequences were removed to address suspected cross-contamination and a sequencing artifact. In a later analysis, a clonal expansion index was calculated for each public chain from normalized within-repertoire ranks of inferred template counts. In a later analysis, generation probabilities were computed using a VDJ recombination model fitted to out-of-frame rearrangements, and the results were checked against IGoR. In a later analysis, hypergeometric tests were used to score TCR-TCR, TCR-HLA and TCR-CMV co-occurrence, with a repertoire-size bias correction applied to TCR pairs. False discovery rates were estimated in a later analysis by permuting HLA or CMV assignments 20 times. In a later analysis, co-occurring TCRs were grouped using DBSCAN, and TCRdist sequence similarity was added for clustering within HLA-allele-positive subsets. Repertoires with fewer than 30,000 or more than 120,000 public chains, plus five repertoires with anomalous nucleotide sharing, were excluded from co-occurrence clustering. Not all clones reach the TCRdb copy of this immuneACCESS table, which keeps in-frame sequences only. Checked studies attribute under half of the gap to unresolved V genes and leave the rest unexplained. V, J and clone size are taken as reported in that table, and D and trimming were inferred from the DNA itself. The sample has some 100,000 clones on record, 79% of them singletons. The biggest ten clones account for around 3% of the sample.

The rearrangement combines TRBV29-1 with TRBJ1-2; the D gene is perhaps TRBD1, from 5 matching bases. The clonotype was recovered from a male donor in good health and CMV-seropositive. What was sequenced was PBMCs. The DNA sequence follows: TGCAGCGCCCACGGGCCGGGGGACGACTATGGCTACACCTTC. Translated, it reads CSAHGPGDDYGYTF.